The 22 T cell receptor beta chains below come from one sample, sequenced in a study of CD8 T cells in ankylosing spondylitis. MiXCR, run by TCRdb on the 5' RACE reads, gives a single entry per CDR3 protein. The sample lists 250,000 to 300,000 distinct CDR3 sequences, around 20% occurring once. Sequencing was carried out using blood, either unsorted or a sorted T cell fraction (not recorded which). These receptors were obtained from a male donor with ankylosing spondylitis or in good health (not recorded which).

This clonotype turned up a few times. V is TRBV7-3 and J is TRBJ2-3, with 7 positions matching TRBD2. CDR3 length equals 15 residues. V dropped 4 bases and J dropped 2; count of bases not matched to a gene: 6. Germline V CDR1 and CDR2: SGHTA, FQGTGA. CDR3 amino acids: CASSSRAGITDTQYF. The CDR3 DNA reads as TGTGCCAGCAGCTCTAGAGCGGGAATCACAGATACGCAGTATTTT.

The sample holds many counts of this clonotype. CDR3 in amino acids: CATSGTGNTGELFF. CDR3 nucleotide sequence: TGTGCCACCAGCGGGACAGGGAACACCGGGGAGCTGTTTTTT. J is TRBJ2-2 and V is TRBV24-1; TRBD1 matches at 8 bases. Per germline, CDR1 KGHDR and CDR2 SFDVKD. The CDR3 is made up of 14 amino acids. V dropped 7 bases and J dropped 1; count of bases not matched to a gene: 1.

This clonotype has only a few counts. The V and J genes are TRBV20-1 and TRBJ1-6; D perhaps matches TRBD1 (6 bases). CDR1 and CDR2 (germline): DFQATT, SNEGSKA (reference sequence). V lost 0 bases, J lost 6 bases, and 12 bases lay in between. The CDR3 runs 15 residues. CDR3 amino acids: CSARDLDRINSPLHF. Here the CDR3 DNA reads TGCAGTGCTAGAGATCTGGACAGAATTAATTCACCCCTCCACTTT.

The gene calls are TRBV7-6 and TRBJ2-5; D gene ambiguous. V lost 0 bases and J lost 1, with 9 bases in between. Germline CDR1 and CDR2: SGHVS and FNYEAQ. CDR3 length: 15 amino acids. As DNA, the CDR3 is TGTGCCAGCAGCTTAGCGGTATCCTTCCAAGAGACCCAGTACTTC. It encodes CASSLAVSFQETQYF.

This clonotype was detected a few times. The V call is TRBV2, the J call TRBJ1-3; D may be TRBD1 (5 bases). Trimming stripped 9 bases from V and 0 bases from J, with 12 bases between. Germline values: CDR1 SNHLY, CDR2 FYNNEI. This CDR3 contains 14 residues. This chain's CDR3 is CARDDSRSGNTIYF. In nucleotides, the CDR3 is TGTGCCAGGGACGACAGTCGCTCTGGAAACACCATATATTTT.

In nucleotides, the CDR3 is TGCAGCGTTGTCGAAGGAGGGTATAGCAATCAGCCCCAGCATTTT. It yields the protein CSVVEGGYSNQPQHF. V gene TRBV29-1 combines with J gene TRBJ1-5; D gene uncertain. The CDR3 sequence is 15 residues long. Trimming pared 4 bases from V and 0 bases from J, leaving 13 bases between. In germline, CDR1 is SQVTM, CDR2 ANQGSEA.

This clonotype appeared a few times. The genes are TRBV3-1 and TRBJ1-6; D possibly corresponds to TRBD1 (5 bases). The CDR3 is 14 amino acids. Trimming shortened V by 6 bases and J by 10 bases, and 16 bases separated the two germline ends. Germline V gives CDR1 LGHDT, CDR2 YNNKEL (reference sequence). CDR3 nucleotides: TGTGCCAGCAGTCAAACAGGAGCGGGATCACCCCTCCACTTT. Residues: CASSQTGAGSPLHF. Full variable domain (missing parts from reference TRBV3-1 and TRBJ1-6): DTAVSQTPKYLVTQMGNDKSIKCEQNLGHDTMYWYKQDSKKFLKIMFSYNNKELIINETVPNRFSPKSPDKAHLNLHINSLELGDSAVYFCASSQTGAGSPLHFGNGTRLTVT.

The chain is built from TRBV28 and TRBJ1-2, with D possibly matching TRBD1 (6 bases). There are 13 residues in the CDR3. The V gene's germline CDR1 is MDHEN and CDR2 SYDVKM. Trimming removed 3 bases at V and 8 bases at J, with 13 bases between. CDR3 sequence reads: CASSFYDRIGYTF. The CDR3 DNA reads TGTGCCAGCAGTTTTTATGACAGGATCGGCTACACCTTC.

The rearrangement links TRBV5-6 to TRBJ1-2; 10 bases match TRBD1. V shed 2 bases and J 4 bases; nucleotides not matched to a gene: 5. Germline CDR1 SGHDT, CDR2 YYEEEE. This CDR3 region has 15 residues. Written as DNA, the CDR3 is TGTGCCAGCAGCTTTTGGACAGGGGGACGCTATGGCTACACCTTC. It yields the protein CASSFWTGGRYGYTF.

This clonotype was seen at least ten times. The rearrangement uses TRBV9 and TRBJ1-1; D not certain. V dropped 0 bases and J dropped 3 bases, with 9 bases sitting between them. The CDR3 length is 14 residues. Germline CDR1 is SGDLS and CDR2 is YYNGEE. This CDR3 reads CASSVGDYDTEAFF. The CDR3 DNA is TGTGCCAGCAGCGTAGGAGACTACGACACTGAAGCTTTCTTT. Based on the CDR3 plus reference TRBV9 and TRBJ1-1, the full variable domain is DSGVTQTPKHLITATGQRVTLRCSPRSGDLSVYWYQQSLDQGLQFLIQYYNGEERAKGNILERFSAQQFPDLHSELNLSSLELGDSALYFCASSVGDYDTEAFFGQGTRLTVV.

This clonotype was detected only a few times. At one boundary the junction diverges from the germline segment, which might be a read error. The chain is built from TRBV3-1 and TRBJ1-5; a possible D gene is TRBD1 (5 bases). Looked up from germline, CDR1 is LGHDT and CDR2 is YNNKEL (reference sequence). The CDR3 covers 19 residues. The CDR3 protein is CASSEESIFGAGYNQPQHF. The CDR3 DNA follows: TGTGCCAGCAGCGAAGAGTCTATTTTCGGGGCAGGGTACAATCAGCCCCAGCATTTT.

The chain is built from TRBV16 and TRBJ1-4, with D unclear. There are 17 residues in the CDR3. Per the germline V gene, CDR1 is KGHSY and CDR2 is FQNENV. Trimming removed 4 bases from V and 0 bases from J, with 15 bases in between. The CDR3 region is CASSPSPSTTTNEKLFF. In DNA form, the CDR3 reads TGTGCCAGCAGCCCAAGCCCGTCGACAACAACTAATGAAAAACTGTTTTTT. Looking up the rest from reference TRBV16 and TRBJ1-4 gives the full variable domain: GEEVAQTPKHLVRGEGQKAKLYCAPIKGHSYVFWYQQVLKNEFKFLISFQNENVFDETGMPKERFSAKCLPNSPCSLEIQATKLEDSAVYFCASSPSPSTTTNEKLFFGSGTQLSVL.

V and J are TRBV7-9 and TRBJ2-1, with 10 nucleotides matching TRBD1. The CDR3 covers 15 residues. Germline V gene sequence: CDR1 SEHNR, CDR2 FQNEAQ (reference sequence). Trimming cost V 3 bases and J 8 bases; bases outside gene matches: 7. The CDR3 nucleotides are TGTGCCAGCAGCTTTCGACAGGGGGCGATCGATGAGCAGTTCTTC. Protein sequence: CASSFRQGAIDEQFF.

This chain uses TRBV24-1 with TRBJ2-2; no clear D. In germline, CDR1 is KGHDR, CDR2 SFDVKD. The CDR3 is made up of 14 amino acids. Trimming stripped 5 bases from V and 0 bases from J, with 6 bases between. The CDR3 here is CATSVTSNTGELFF. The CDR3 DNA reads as TGTGCCACCAGTGTGACATCGAACACCGGGGAGCTGTTTTTT.

For the CDR3, the DNA is TGTGCCAGCACCGCGACGCAGGGACGGGAGACCCAGTACTTC. This sequence encodes CASTATQGRETQYF. V and J are TRBV28 and TRBJ2-5; D may match TRBD1 or TRBD2 (5 bases each). Germline lookup yields CDR1 MDHEN and CDR2 SYDVKM. Trimming removed 7 bases from V and 5 bases from J, with 17 bases in between. This CDR3 has 14 amino acids.

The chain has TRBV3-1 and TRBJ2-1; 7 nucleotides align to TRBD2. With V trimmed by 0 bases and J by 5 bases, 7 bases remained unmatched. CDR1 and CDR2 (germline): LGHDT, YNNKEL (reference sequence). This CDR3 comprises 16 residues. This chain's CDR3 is CASSQDLDSGHNEQFF. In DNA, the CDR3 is TGTGCCAGCAGCCAAGATCTGGATAGCGGGCACAATGAGCAGTTCTTC.

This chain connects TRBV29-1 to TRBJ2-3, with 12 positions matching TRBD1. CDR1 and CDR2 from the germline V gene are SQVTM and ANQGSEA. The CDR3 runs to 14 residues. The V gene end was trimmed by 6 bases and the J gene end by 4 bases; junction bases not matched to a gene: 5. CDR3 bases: TGCAGCGTCCCCGGGACAGGGGGCTCAGATACGCAGTATTTT. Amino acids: CSVPGTGGSDTQYF.

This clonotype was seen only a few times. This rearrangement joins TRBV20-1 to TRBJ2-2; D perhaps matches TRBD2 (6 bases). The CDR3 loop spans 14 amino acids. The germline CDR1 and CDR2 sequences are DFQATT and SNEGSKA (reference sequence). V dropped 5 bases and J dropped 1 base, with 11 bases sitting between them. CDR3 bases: TGCAGTGCTCCCACCGGGGGGAACACCGGGGAGCTGTTTTTT. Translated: CSAPTGGNTGELFF.

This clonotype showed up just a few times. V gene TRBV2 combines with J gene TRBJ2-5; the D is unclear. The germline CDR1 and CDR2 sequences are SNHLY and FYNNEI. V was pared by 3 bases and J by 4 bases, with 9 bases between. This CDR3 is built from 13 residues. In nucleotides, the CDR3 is TGTGCCAGCAGTGAGGTTCTTGGAGAGACCCAGTACTTC. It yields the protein CASSEVLGETQYF.

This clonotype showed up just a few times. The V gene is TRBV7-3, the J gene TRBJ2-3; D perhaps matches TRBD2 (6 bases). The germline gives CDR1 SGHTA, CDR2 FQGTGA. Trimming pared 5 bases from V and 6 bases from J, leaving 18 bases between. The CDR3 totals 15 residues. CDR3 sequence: CASSRKAGSIDTQYF. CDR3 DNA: TGTGCCAGCAGCCGGAAGGCGGGGTCTATCGATACGCAGTATTTT. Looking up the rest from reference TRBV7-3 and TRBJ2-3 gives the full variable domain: GAGVSQTPSNKVTEKGKYVELRCDPISGHTALYWYRQSLGQGPEFLIYFQGTGAADDSGLPNDRFFAVRPEGSVSTLKIQRTERGDSAVYLCASSRKAGSIDTQYFGPGTRLTVL.

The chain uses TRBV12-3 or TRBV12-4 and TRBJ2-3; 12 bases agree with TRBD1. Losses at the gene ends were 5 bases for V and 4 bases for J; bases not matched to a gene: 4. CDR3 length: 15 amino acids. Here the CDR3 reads CASSIRDRGPDTQYF. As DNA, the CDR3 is TGTGCCAGCAGTATCCGGGACAGGGGGCCAGATACGCAGTATTTT.

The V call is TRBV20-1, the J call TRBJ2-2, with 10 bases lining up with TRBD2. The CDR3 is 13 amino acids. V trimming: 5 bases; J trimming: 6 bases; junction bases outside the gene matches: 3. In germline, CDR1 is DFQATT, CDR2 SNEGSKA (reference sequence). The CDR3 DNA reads TGCAGTGCTGGAGGACTAGCGGCCGGGGAGCTGTTTTTT. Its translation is CSAGGLAAGELFF.